The present entry profiles one TCR beta chain with its context. The record originates from a study of cytomegalovirus exposure and HLA in healthy donors. In germline, CDR1 is SGHDT, CDR2 YYEEEE. CDR3 length: 16 residues. Trimming stripped 4 bases from V and 0 bases from J, with 11 bases between. The study ran its PCR with 60 Vbeta and 13 Jbeta primers. Libraries were prepared by immunoSEQ multiplex PCR; TCRdb keeps only in-frame clonotypes and omits some of them. The profile shows some 150,000 clones, about 88% of them singletons. V gene TRBV5-6 combines with J gene TRBJ1-6, with D tentatively TRBD1 (6 bases). The TCR was taken from a woman between 18 and 29 years old in good health and CMV-seronegative. Sequencing was done on a sample of PBMCs. This chain's CDR3 is CASSIRDNSYNSPLHF. The CDR3 coding sequence is TGTGCCAGCAGCATCCGGGACAACTCCTATAATTCACCCCTCCACTTT.